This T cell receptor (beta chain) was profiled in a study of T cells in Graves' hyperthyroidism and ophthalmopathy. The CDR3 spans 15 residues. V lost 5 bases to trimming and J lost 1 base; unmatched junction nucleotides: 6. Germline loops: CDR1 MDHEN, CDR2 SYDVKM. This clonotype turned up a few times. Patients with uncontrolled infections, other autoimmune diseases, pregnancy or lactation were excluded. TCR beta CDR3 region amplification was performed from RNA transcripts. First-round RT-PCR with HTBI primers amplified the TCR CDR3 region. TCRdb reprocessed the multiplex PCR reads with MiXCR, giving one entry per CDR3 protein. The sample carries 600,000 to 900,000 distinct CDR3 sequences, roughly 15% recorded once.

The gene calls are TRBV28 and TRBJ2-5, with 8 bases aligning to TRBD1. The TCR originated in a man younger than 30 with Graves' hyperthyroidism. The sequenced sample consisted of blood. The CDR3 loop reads CASSPDRGRQETQYF. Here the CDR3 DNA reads TGTGCCAGCAGTCCCGACAGGGGTCGCCAAGAGACCCAGTACTTC.